The entry that follows covers one T cell receptor beta chain sequence. TCRdb's copy holds only in-frame clones and misses some; the assay was immunoSEQ multiplex PCR. Of around 150,000 clones in the sample, around 81% were seen once. Germline V gene lookup returns CDR1 MNHEY and CDR2 SVGAGI. CDR3 size: 12 residues. Trimming took 5 bases from V and 4 from J, leaving 7 bases between them. This record belongs to a study of blood T cell repertoires in COVID-19. Study overall: Spain, Italy and the United States supplied samples that represented acute and convalescent COVID-19.

The clonotype comes from a man in his 60s with active or convalescent COVID-19. The sample comprised peripheral blood. The genes are TRBV6-5 and TRBJ2-3, with a tentative D call TRBD2 (6 bases). This CDR3 is CASSPSADTQYF. The DNA for the CDR3 is TGTGCCAGCAGTCCTAGCGCAGATACGCAGTATTTT.